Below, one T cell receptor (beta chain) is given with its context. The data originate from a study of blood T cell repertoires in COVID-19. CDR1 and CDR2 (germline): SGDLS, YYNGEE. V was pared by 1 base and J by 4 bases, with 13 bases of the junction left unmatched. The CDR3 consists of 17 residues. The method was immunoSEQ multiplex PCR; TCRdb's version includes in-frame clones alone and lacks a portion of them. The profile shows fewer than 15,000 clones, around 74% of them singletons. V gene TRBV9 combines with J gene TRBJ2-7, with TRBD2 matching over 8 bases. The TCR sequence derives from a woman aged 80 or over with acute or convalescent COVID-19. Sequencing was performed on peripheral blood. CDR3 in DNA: TGTGCCAGCAGCGTAACTAACCCGGGACTAGTTCCATACGAGCAGTACTTC. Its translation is CASSVTNPGLVPYEQYF.